This TCR beta chain derives from a study of T cell responses to AZD1222 COVID-19 vaccine. Findings and caveats of the study: The donor cohort was predominantly white British with a female majority, and clonal diversity may have been underestimated. Recipients of two AZD1222 doses showed rising Spike-specific TCR breadth and depth. With dominance at 160-218 and 743-854, vaccine-associated CD4 TCRs spanned spike.

Worth noting for this clone: Its antigen remains unknown.

Germline CDR1 reads SGHNT; CDR2 reads YENEEA. The CDR3 runs 12 residues. Trimming took 6 bases from V and 6 from J, leaving 11 bases between them. Here immunoSEQ multiplex PCR was the method, and the copy in TCRdb shows in-frame clones only, minus some. The sample has 150,000 to 200,000 clones, approximately 94% seen once; the top ten hold about 1.5%. The chain has TRBV11-3 and TRBJ1-1, with a tentative D call TRBD1 (5 bases). This TCR derives from an adult who received the AZD1222 COVID-19 vaccine. The material was peripheral blood, obtained 28 days after the second AZD1222 dose. In DNA, the CDR3 is TGTGCCAGCAGTTCTTGGGGGGCTGAAGCTTTCTTT. Its protein is CASSSWGAEAFF.